Described below is a single T cell receptor beta chain sequence and its context. Its antigen is undetermined. Some clones are missing from TCRdb's copy, which holds only in-frame ones; the method was immunoSEQ multiplex PCR. Of roughly 150,000 clones in the sample, about 89% were seen once. This sample was included in a study of T cell responses to AZD1222 COVID-19 vaccine. Study overall: Second-dose groups at about 4 or about 12 weeks were pooled. Study-level findings and limits: White British people made up most donors, females outnumbered males, and clonal diversity was possibly underestimated.

Trimming took off 7 bases at V and 4 bases at J, with 10 bases between the two ends. Germline assignment: CDR1 DFQATT and CDR2 SNEGSKA (reference sequence). The CDR3 is made up of 11 amino acids. The sample was peripheral blood, taken on day 0 of AZD1222 vaccination. The V gene is TRBV20-1, the J gene TRBJ1-2; D gene unclear. The TCR originated in an adult in good health. This chain's CDR3 is CSVTEIYGYTF. In DNA form, the CDR3 reads TGCAGTGTAACAGAGATCTATGGCTACACCTTC.